This T cell receptor (beta chain) was identified during a study of beta chain features in type 1 diabetes. Overall study results and limits: Across all four CD4+ subsets, people with type 1 diabetes showed modestly shorter TCRB CDR3s. Short templates might get an advantage during PCR, and this would be equal in patients and controls.

This clone showed up just a few times. Antigen unknown. Isolation of CD4+ naive, central memory, regulatory and stem cell-like memory cells was achieved by sorting via CD45RO/CCR7/CD25/CD127/CD95/CD27. V dropped 5 bases and J dropped 6 bases, with 19 bases sitting between them. CDR3 size: 16 residues. Germline V lookup: CDR1 SGHTA, CDR2 FQGNSA. Of the isolated RNA, all was reverse transcribed, and so the sequenced material was expressed TCRB transcripts. Measured with immunoSEQ multiplex PCR; TCRdb has only the in-frame clones, and not every one. The top ten hold around 0.44% of the sample, which has over 300,000 clones, less than 10% seen once.

V usage is TRBV7-2 and J usage is TRBJ2-2; possibly TRBD1 for D (6 bases). This TCR derives from a woman aged 18-29 years in good health. The sequencing input was central memory CD4+ T cells from blood. DNA of the CDR3: TGTGCCAGCAGCAGGGGGAAGAGGGGTGGCGCCGGGGAGCTGTTTTTT. It codes for CASSRGKRGGAGELFF.